These 21 T cell receptor beta chains share one sample of origin, sequenced in a study of T cells in Graves' hyperthyroidism and ophthalmopathy. Amplification yielded TCR beta CDR3 regions, with RNA transcripts as the source. RT-PCR in the first round (using the HTBI primer set) targeted the TCR CDR3. MiXCR, run by TCRdb on the multiplex PCR reads, gives a single entry per CDR3 protein. Among hundreds of thousands of distinct CDR3 sequences listed, around 13% were seen once. What was sequenced was blood. The receptors were sampled from a woman younger than 35 with Graves' hyperthyroidism.

This clonotype was detected many times. The chain joins TRBV6-1 to TRBJ1-2; 8 bases fit TRBD1. CDR3 length equals 17 residues. Germline V gives CDR1 MNHNS, CDR2 SASEGT. J lost 3 bases, V lost 7 bases, and 16 bases had no gene match. CDR3 loop: CASKHSHQGAEDYGYTF. Written as DNA, the CDR3 is TGTGCCAGCAAACACTCCCATCAGGGGGCTGAGGACTATGGCTACACCTTC.

The genes are TRBV10-3 and TRBJ2-2; no firm D call. Trimming cost V 4 bases and J 11 bases, with 8 bases left between them. The germline gives CDR1 ENHRY, CDR2 SYGVKD. The CDR3 spans 11 residues. The CDR3 DNA reads TGTGCCATCAGTGCCGCGGAAGAGCTGTTTTTT. Its protein is CAISAAEELFF.

This clonotype was found many times. The chain couples TRBV28 to TRBJ2-3; 8 nucleotides agree with TRBD2. CDR1 and CDR2 (germline): MDHEN, SYDVKM. V lost 0 bases, J lost 0 bases, and 2 bases stayed unmatched. This CDR3 region has 16 residues. CDR3 region: CASSLWTGGSTDTQYF. The CDR3 DNA reads as TGTGCCAGCAGTTTATGGACGGGGGGGAGCACAGATACGCAGTATTTT.

The table lists this clonotype with many counts. The V call is TRBV12-3 or TRBV12-4, the J call TRBJ2-1; D is unclear. This CDR3 region has 16 residues. The ends were cut back, 1 base at V and 9 bases at J, with 19 bases in the middle. CDR3 coding DNA: TGTGCCAGCAGTTTAGTTCGATATCCTACTAATGGTGAGCAGTTCTTC. Protein sequence: CASSLVRYPTNGEQFF.

This clonotype was counted ten times or more. The J gene is TRBJ1-1, the V gene TRBV6-1, with D possibly TRBD1 on 6 matching bases. With 4 bases removed from V and 5 bases from J, the gap between germline ends came to 14 bases. The CDR3 extends over 14 amino acids. CDR1 and CDR2 from the germline V gene are MNHNS and SASEGT. DNA for the CDR3: TGTGCCAGCAGTGGTTACAGGGTATGGACTGAAGCTTTCTTT. Amino acids: CASSGYRVWTEAFF.

This clonotype turned up a few times. The V gene is TRBV6-1, the J gene TRBJ2-4; 10 bases align to TRBD1. This CDR3 is built from 17 residues. V was pared by 6 bases and J by 6 bases, with 14 bases of the junction left unmatched. Germline V gene sequence: CDR1 MNHNS, CDR2 SASEGT. For the CDR3, the DNA is TGTGCCAGCAGCCCCGTCCCGACAGGGGGCGTAGGAAACATTCAGTACTTC. This sequence encodes CASSPVPTGGVGNIQYF.

This clonotype has only a few counts. The V gene is TRBV6-1, the J gene TRBJ1-4; D remains ambiguous. The CDR3 consists of 13 residues. The germline V and J ends were trimmed by 7 bases and 8 bases, with 14 bases remaining between them. Germline-derived CDR1 and CDR2 are MNHNS and SASEGT. The chain's CDR3 is CASTIRFQEKLFF. For the CDR3, the DNA is TGTGCCAGCACTATCCGGTTTCAAGAAAAACTGTTTTTT.

In its sample, this clonotype was seen many times. The gene calls are TRBV5-1 and TRBJ1-1; possibly TRBD1 for D (5 bases). The CDR3 totals 16 residues. V was pared by 7 bases and J by 2 bases, with 21 bases between. Germline V CDR1 and CDR2: SGHRS, YFSETQ. The CDR3 sequence: CASSLLGTDLNTEAFF. CDR3 bases: TGCGCCAGCTCTCTACTCGGGACGGATCTTAACACTGAAGCTTTCTTT.

This clonotype was seen many times. The V gene is TRBV2, the J gene TRBJ2-1; D may be TRBD1 (7 bases). The V end was cut by 8 bases, the J end by 1 base, with 24 bases between. This CDR3 spans 18 amino acids. Looked up from germline, CDR1 is SNHLY and CDR2 is FYNNEI. The CDR3 loop is CASSLGQSRGGSYNEQFF. In DNA, the CDR3 is TGTGCCAGCTCCCTGGGACAGTCGCGGGGTGGTTCCTACAATGAGCAGTTCTTC.

The chain is built from TRBV6-5 and TRBJ2-7; 7 bases map to TRBD1. The CDR3 sequence is 16 residues long. Germline V CDR1 and CDR2: MNHEY, SVGAGI. V lost 0 bases and J lost 4; bases outside the gene matches: 9. The CDR3 DNA follows: TGTGCCAGCAGTTACTCGTACCGGGACAGAACTTACGAGCAGTACTTC. Translating it yields CASSYSYRDRTYEQYF.

The sample holds many counts of this clonotype. This chain joins TRBV27 and TRBJ2-1, with D possibly matching TRBD2 (5 bases). CDR1 MNHEY and CDR2 SMNVEV come from the germline V gene (reference sequence). Between the trimmed V and J ends, which lost 11 bases and 7 bases, there was a span of 18 bases. CDR3 length: 13 residues. The CDR3 DNA is TGTGCCGCCCGATGGGGAGCGTTGAATGAGCAGTTCTTC. As protein: CAARWGALNEQFF.

This clonotype appeared many times. The rearrangement links TRBV28 to TRBJ2-6, with a possible D match to TRBD2 (5 bases). The CDR3 consists of 15 residues. Between the trimmed V and J ends, which lost 4 bases and 2 bases, there was a span of 9 bases. Per germline, CDR1 MDHEN and CDR2 SYDVKM. In DNA form, the CDR3 reads TGTGCCAGCAGTTCAGAGGGAGCTGGGGCCAACGTCCTGACTTTC. Amino acid sequence: CASSSEGAGANVLTF.

This clonotype was seen more than once but under ten times. The V call is TRBV28, the J call TRBJ2-5; maybe TRBD1 (6 bases). This CDR3 is 15 amino acids long. The germline V and J ends were trimmed by 7 bases and 4 bases, with 19 bases remaining between them. Germline lookup yields CDR1 MDHEN and CDR2 SYDVKM. The CDR3 nucleotides read TGTGCCAGCACCCAAGGAAACAGGGTGGGAGAGACCCAGTACTTC. Encoded protein: CASTQGNRVGETQYF.

The chain combines TRBV27 with TRBJ1-2; 9 bases are a match to TRBD1. CDR1 and CDR2 (germline): MNHEY, SMNVEV (reference sequence). The CDR3 sequence is 14 residues long. The trim removed 8 bases at V and 8 bases at J, leaving 12 bases unmatched. The CDR3 loop is CASGRTGESRGYTF. In DNA form, the CDR3 reads TGTGCCAGCGGACGGACAGGGGAGTCTCGGGGCTACACCTTC.

This clonotype was observed many times. This rearrangement joins TRBV20-1 to TRBJ2-1, with 8 bases identical to TRBD2. Germline CDR1 reads DFQATT; CDR2 reads SNEGSKA (reference sequence). The CDR3 runs to 14 residues. Trimming took 6 bases from V and 3 from J; bases not matched to a gene: 7. The DNA of the CDR3 is TGCAGTGCCAACGAACGGGGGGGCTACAATGAGCAGTTCTTC. This gives the protein CSANERGGYNEQFF.

There are many counts of this clonotype. This chain links TRBV6-2 or TRBV6-3 with TRBJ1-1; D is ambiguous. The CDR3 loop spans 16 amino acids. Germline CDR1 is MNHEY and CDR2 is SVGEGT. V was cut by 6 bases and J by 0 bases, with 17 bases left in between. The CDR3: CASSTSRAGLNTEAFF. In nucleotides, the CDR3 is TGTGCCAGCAGCACCTCGAGGGCGGGCTTGAACACTGAAGCTTTCTTT.

A remark on this clonotype: A much more abundant neighbour one base away suggests this may be a read error. The chain employs TRBV6-1 and TRBJ1-1, with D hard to call. V lost 2 bases and J 1 base, leaving 17 bases between the germline ends. Germline loops: CDR1 MNHNS, CDR2 SASEGT. This CDR3 is built from 17 residues. In DNA, the CDR3 is TGTGCCAGCAGTGAACACGCCATGGCAGCAGGGAACACTGAAGCTTTCTTT. Protein: CASSEHAMAAGNTEAFF.

At least ten counts were recorded for this clonotype. The chain recombines TRBV7-9 with TRBJ1-2; D gene unclear. Germline V gives CDR1 SEHNR, CDR2 FQNEAQ (reference sequence). The CDR3 is 14 residues long. V gave up 4 bases and J gave up 3 bases, with 12 bases separating them. The CDR3 sequence: CASSSEGLDYGYTF. In DNA, the CDR3 is TGTGCCAGCAGCTCCGAGGGCCTTGACTATGGCTACACCTTC.

A few counts support this clonotype. V and J are TRBV7-9 and TRBJ2-5; 7 nucleotides match TRBD2. Germline V gives CDR1 SEHNR, CDR2 FQNEAQ (reference sequence). The CDR3 has 14 residues. V shed 5 bases, J shed 2 bases, and the junction held 5 bases outside the gene matches. The chain's CDR3 is CASSHGTTQETQYF. Written as DNA, the CDR3 is TGTGCCAGCAGCCATGGGACTACTCAAGAGACCCAGTACTTC.

This clonotype was detected ten times or more. The chain links TRBV11-2 to TRBJ2-3, with D tentatively TRBD2 (5 bases). CDR3 length: 14 residues. V was pared by 5 bases and J by 7 bases, with 16 bases between. Germline V gene sequence: CDR1 SGHAT, CDR2 FQNNGV. DNA for the CDR3: TGTGCCAGCAGCCCCCGGGATAGCGACAATACGCAGTATTTT. It codes for CASSPRDSDNTQYF.

Ten or more counts support this clonotype. The chain couples TRBV9 to TRBJ1-2, with a tentative D call TRBD1 (6 bases). The CDR3 length is 12 residues. Germline V gene sequence: CDR1 SGDLS, CDR2 YYNGEE. Trimming removed 8 bases at V and 3 bases at J, with 11 bases between. The chain's CDR3 is CASGGPYYGYTF. Here the CDR3 DNA reads TGTGCCAGTGGGGGGCCGTACTATGGCTACACCTTC. Full variable domain (rest looked up from reference TRBV9 and TRBJ1-2): DSGVTQTPKHLITATGQRVTLRCSPRSGDLSVYWYQQSLDQGLQFLIQYYNGEERAKGNILERFSAQQFPDLHSELNLSSLELGDSALYFCASGGPYYGYTFGSGTRLTVV.